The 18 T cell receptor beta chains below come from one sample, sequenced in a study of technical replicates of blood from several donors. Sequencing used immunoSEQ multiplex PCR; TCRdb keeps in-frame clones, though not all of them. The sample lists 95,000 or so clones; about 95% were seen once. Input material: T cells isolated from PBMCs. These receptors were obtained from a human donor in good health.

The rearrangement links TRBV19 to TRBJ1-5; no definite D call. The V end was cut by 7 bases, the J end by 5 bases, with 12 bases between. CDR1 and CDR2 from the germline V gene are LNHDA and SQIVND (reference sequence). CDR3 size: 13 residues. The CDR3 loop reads CASTTRTHQPQHF. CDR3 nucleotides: TGTGCCAGTACAACGCGCACCCATCAGCCCCAGCATTTT. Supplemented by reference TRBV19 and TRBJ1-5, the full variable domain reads DGGITQSPKYLFRKEGQNVTLSCEQNLNHDAMYWYRQDPGQGLRLIYYSQIVNDFQKGDIAEGYSVSREKKESFPLTVTSAQKNPTAFYLCASTTRTHQPQHFGDGTRLSIL.

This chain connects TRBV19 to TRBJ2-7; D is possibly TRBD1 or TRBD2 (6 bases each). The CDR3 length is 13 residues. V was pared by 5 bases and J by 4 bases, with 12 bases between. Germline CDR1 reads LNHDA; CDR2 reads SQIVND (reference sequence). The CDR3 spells CASSLGGGYEQYF. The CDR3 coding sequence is TGTGCCAGTAGTTTAGGAGGGGGTTACGAGCAGTACTTC.

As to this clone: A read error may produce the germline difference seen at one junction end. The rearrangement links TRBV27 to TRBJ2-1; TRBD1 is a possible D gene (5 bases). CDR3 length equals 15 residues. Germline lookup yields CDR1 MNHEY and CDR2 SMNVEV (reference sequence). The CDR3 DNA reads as TGTGCCAGCAGTTTATGGGGCCTCTCCTACAATGAACAGTTCTTC. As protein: CASSLWGLSYNEQFF.

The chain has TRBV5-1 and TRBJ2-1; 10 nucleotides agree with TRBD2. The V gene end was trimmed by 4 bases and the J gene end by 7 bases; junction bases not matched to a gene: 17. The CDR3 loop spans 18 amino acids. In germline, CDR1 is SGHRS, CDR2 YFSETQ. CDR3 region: CASSLENQREGLLNEQFF. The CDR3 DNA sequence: TGCGCCAGCAGCCTTGAAAACCAGCGGGAGGGCCTTTTAAATGAGCAGTTCTTC.

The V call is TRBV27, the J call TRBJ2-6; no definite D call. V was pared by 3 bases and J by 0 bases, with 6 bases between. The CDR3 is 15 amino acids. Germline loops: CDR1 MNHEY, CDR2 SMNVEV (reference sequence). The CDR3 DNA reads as TGTGCCAGCAGTTTTGGGCCCTCTGGGGCCAACGTCCTGACTTTC. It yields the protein CASSFGPSGANVLTF.

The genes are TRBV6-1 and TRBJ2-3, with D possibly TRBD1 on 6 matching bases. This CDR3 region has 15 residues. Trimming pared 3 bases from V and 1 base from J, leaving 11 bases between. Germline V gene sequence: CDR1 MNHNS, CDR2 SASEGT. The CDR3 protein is CASSEIRQGTDTQYF. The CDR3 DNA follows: TGTGCCAGCAGTGAGATCCGACAGGGCACAGATACGCAGTATTTT.

CDR3 DNA: TGTGCCGGTAGACAGGGGATATATGGCTACACCTTC. Translation gives CAGRQGIYGYTF. This chain links TRBV2 with TRBJ1-2, with TRBD1 matching over 8 bases. CDR3 size: 12 residues. V was pared by 11 bases and J by 5 bases, with 7 bases of the junction left unmatched. The germline V gene encodes CDR1 SNHLY and CDR2 FYNNEI.

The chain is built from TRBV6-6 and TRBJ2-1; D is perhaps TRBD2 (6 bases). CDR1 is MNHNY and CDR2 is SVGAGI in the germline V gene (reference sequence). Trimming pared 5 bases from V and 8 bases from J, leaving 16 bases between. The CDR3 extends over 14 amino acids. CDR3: CASSIGTAGYEQFF. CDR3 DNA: TGTGCCAGCAGTATTGGAACGGCGGGATATGAGCAGTTCTTC.

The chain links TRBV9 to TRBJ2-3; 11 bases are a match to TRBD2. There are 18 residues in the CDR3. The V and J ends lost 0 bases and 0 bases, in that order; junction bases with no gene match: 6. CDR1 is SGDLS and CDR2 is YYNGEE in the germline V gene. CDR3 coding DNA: TGTGCCAGCAGCGTAGCGCTAGCGGGAGGTCGGAGCACAGATACGCAGTATTTT. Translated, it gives CASSVALAGGRSTDTQYF.

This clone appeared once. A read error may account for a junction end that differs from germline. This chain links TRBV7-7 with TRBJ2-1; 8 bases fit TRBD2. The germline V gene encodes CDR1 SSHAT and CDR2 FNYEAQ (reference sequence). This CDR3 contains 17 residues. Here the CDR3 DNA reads TGTGCTAGCAGCTACCGAGACTATCGAGCGGGAGCGTCCGAGCAGTTCTTC. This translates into CASSYRDYRAGASEQFF. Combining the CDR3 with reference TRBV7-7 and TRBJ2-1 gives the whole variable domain GAGVSQSPRYKVTKRGQDVTLRCDPISSHATLYWYQQALGQGPEFLTYFNYEAQPDKSGLPSDRFSAERPEGSISTLTIQRTEQRDSAMYRCASSYRDYRAGASEQFFGPGTRLTVL.

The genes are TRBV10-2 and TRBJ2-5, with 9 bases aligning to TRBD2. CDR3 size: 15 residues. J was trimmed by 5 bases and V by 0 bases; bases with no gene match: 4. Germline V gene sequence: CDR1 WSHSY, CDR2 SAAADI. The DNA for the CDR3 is TGCGCCAGCAGTGAGTCTCCTAGCGGGATGGAGACCCAGTACTTC. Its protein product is CASSESPSGMETQYF.

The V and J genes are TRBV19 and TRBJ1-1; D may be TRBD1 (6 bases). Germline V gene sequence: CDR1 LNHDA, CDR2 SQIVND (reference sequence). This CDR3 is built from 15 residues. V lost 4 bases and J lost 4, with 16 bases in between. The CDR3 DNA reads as TGTGCCAGTAGTAAGGGGGGGCGTGTGAGCACTGAAGCTTTCTTT. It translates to CASSKGGRVSTEAFF.

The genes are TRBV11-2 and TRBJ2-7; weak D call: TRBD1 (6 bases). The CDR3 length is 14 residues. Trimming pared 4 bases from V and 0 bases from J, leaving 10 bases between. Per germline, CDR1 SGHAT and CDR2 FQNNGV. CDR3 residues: CASSSRDISYEQYF. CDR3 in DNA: TGTGCCAGCAGCTCCCGGGACATCTCCTACGAGCAGTACTTC.

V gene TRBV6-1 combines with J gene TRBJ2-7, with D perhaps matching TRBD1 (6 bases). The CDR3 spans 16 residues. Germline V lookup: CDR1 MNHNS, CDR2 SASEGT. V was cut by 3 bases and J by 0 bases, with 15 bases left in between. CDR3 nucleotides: TGTGCCAGCAGTGAGGGGACACTTACCCTCTCCTACGAGCAGTACTTC. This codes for CASSEGTLTLSYEQYF.

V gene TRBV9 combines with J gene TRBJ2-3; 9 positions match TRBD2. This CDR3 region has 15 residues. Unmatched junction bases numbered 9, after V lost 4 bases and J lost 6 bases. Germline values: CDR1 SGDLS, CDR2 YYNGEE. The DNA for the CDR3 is TGTGCCAGCAGCCATACGGGGACTAGCAGTGATACGCAGTATTTT. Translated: CASSHTGTSSDTQYF. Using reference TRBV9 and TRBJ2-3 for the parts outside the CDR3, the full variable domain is DSGVTQTPKHLITATGQRVTLRCSPRSGDLSVYWYQQSLDQGLQFLIQYYNGEERAKGNILERFSAQQFPDLHSELNLSSLELGDSALYFCASSHTGTSSDTQYFGPGTRLTVL.

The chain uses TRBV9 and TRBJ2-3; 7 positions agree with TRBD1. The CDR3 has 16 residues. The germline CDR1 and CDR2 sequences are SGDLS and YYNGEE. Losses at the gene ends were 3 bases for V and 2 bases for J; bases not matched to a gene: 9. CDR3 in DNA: TGTGCCAGCAGCGGGAAGACAGGGACCTACACAGATACGCAGTATTTT. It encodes CASSGKTGTYTDTQYF.

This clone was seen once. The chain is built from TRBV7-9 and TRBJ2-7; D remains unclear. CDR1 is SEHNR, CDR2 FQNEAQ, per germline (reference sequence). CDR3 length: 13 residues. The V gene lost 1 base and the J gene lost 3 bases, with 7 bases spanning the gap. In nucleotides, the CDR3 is TGTGCCAGCAGCTTAGGAACTAACTACGAGCAGTACTTC. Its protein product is CASSLGTNYEQYF.

The CDR3 DNA is TGCGCCAGCAGCCGGGGGACAGGGCTTTTCACCGGGGAGCTGTTTTTT. Residues: CASSRGTGLFTGELFF. This chain connects TRBV4-1 to TRBJ2-2; 9 bases align to TRBD1. The CDR3 sequence is 16 residues long. In germline, CDR1 is MGHRA, CDR2 YSYEKL. Trimming at V came to 4 bases and at J to 4 bases, leaving 7 bases not matched to a gene.